This TCR beta chain originates from a study of identifying expanded T cells in peripheral blood. Study results and limitations: Roughly two-week clone count variance significantly increased as total template count grew.

Collection occurred without any documented infections or immune events in donors. In the case of this clone: Its cognate antigen is unknown.

Produced via immunoSEQ multiplex PCR; TCRdb's table is partial and in-frame only. Of about 58,000 clones in the sample, around 90% are singletons; the top ten hold about 3.7%. Germline CDR1 is SEHNR and CDR2 is FQNEAQ (reference sequence). V was cut by 1 base and J by 4 bases, with 11 bases left in between. This CDR3 region has 15 residues. The receptor's source is a person aged 18 to 70 in good health. The specimen was blood. The rearrangement joins TRBV7-9 to TRBJ1-3; a weak D match, TRBD1 (5 bases). CDR3 nucleotide sequence: TGTGCCAGCAGCTTAGGGGGCAGGGTGGGAAACACCATATATTTT. Translation gives CASSLGGRVGNTIYF.